Sequencing of this T cell receptor (beta chain) was carried out in a study of blood T cell repertoires in COVID-19. Study summary: Material from acute and convalescent COVID-19 was sourced from the United States, Italy and Spain. PBMCs, B-cell-depleted T cells, or T cells provided the cDNA or gDNA that made up the material.

Source study methods: Estimation of nucleated cell counts was performed using reference gene primer amplification. The method was immunoSEQ multiplex PCR; TCRdb's version includes in-frame clones alone and lacks a portion of them. That table supplies the V and J calls and clone size; D and trimming were determined from the DNA. Among approximately 220,000 clones listed, 80% to 90% were seen once. The CDR3 loop spans 14 amino acids. V was trimmed by 2 bases and J by 3 bases, leaving 11 bases between them. CDR1 and CDR2 from the germline V gene are SGHNT and YYREEE (reference sequence). The rearrangement joins TRBV5-4 to TRBJ1-2, with unresolved D. The clonotype originates from a man in his fifties or sixties with acute or convalescent COVID-19. The sample comprised peripheral blood. The CDR3 DNA follows: TGTGCCAGCAGCTTAACCGGGAAGGACTATGGCTACACCTTC. This sequence encodes CASSLTGKDYGYTF.